This is a list of T cell receptor beta chains from one sample in a study of T cells after yellow fever vaccination. TCRdb called the 5' RACE reads again in MiXCR, with one record for every CDR3 protein. The table has hundreds of thousands of distinct CDR3 sequences, about a fifth seen once. Material: PBMCs, obtained 15 days after the yellow fever booster vaccination. These receptor sequences come from a young man who received the YFV17D yellow fever vaccine. Each CDR3 is given with its conserved first and last residue. D genes are given only for firm matches. Size values are once, few and many counts, or a class for expanded clones, and some rows have none.

D gene | J gene | clone size | V gene | CDR3 protein | CDR3 DNA
TRBD2 | TRBJ2-1 | NA | TRBV10-1 | CASSALLAGLNEQFF | TGCGCCAGCAGTGCCCTACTAGCGGGGCTCAATGAGCAGTTCTTC
TRBD1 | TRBJ1-5 | NA | TRBV28 | CASSKGTGQNQPQHF | TGTGCCAGCAGTAAAGGGACAGGCCAAAATCAGCCCCAGCATTTT
NA | TRBJ2-7 | NA | TRBV18 | CASSGGGQAYEQYF | TGTGCCAGCTCAGGGGGGGGCCAAGCCTACGAGCAGTACTTC
NA | TRBJ1-5 | few | TRBV12-3/TRBV12-4 | CASRTSPGDQPQHF | TGTGCCAGCCGTACGTCGCCTGGGGATCAGCCCCAGCATTTT
NA | TRBJ2-7 | once | TRBV20-1 | CSASNQVSSYEQYF | TGCAGTGCTAGTAACCAGGTTAGCTCCTACGAGCAGTACTTC
NA | TRBJ2-5 | NA | TRBV7-8 | CASSSKRARETQYF | TGTGCCAGCAGCTCCAAGCGGGCGAGAGAGACCCAGTACTTC
NA | TRBJ1-1 | few | TRBV5-6 | CASSLGPGGLNTEAFF | TGTGCCAGCAGCTTGGGGCCTGGGGGGCTGAACACTGAAGCTTTCTTT
TRBD1 | TRBJ2-5 | NA | TRBV7-2 | CASSPTGLQETQYF | TGTGCCAGCAGCCCGACAGGGCTACAAGAGACCCAGTACTTC
TRBD1 | TRBJ2-3 | few | TRBV20-1 | CSADPDRGQSDTQYF | TGCAGTGCGGACCCCGACAGGGGGCAGTCAGATACGCAGTATTTT
NA | TRBJ2-1 | NA | TRBV7-9 | CASSPPGVYNEQFF | TGTGCCAGCAGCCCCCCCGGGGTCTACAATGAGCAGTTCTTC
NA | TRBJ1-6 | NA | TRBV20-1 | CSARGGKSPLHF | TGCAGTGCTAGAGGGGGAAAATCACCCCTCCACTTT
NA | TRBJ2-5 | NA | TRBV20-1 | CSAMSLSQETQYF | TGCAGTGCTATGTCTCTTAGCCAAGAGACCCAGTACTTC
TRBD1 | TRBJ1-1 | NA | TRBV19 | CATKDQGAMNTEAFF | TGTGCCACCAAGGATCAGGGGGCCATGAACACTGAAGCTTTCTTT
NA | TRBJ1-1 | NA | TRBV29-1 | CSVAEAFF | TGCAGCGTTGCGGAAGCTTTCTTT
NA | TRBJ1-2 | many | TRBV3-1 | CASSRQRGNYGYTF | TGTGCCAGCAGCCGCCAGAGGGGGAACTATGGCTACACCTTC